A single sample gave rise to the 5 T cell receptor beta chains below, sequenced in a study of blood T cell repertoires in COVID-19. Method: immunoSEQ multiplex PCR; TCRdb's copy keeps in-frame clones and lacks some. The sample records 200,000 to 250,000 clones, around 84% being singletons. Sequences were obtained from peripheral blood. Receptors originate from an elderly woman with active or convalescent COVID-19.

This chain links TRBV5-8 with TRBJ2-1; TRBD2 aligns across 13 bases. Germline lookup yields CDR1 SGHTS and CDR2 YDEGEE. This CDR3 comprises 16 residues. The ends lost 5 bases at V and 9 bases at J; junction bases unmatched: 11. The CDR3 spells CASSRAGLAGAAEQFF. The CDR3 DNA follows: TGTGCCAGCAGTCGGGCAGGACTAGCGGGAGCGGCTGAGCAGTTCTTC. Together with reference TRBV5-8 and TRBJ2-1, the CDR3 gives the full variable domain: EAGVTQSPTHLIKTRGQQATLRCSPISGHTSVYWYQQALGLGLQFLLWYDEGEERNRGNFPPRFSGRQFPNYSSELNVNALELEDSALYLCASSRAGLAGAAEQFFGPGTRLTVL.

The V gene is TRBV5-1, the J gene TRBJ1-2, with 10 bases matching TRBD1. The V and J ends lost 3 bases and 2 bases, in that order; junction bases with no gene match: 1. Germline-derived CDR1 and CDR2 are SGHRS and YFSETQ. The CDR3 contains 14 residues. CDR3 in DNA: TGCGCCAGCAGCTCGGGACAGGGGAACTATGGCTACACCTTC. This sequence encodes CASSSGQGNYGYTF. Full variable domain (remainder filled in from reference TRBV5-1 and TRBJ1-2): KAGVTQTPRYLIKTRGQQVTLSCSPISGHRSVSWYQQTPGQGLQFLFEYFSETQRNKGNFPGRFSGRQFSNSRSEMNVSTLELGDSALYLCASSSGQGNYGYTFGSGTRLTVV.

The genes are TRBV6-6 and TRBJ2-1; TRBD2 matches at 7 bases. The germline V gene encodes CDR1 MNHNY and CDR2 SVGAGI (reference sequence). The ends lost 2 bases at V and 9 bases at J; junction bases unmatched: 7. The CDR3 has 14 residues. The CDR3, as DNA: TGTGCCAGCAGTTACCCCCAGCGGGGCAGTGAGCAGTTCTTC. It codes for CASSYPQRGSEQFF.

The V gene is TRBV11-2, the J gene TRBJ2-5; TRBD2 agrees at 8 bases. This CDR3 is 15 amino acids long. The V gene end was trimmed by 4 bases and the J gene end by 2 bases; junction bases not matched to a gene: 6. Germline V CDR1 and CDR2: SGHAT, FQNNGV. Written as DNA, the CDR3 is TGTGCCAGCAGCTCCGGGGGGGAGCGACAAGAGACCCAGTACTTC. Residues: CASSSGGERQETQYF.

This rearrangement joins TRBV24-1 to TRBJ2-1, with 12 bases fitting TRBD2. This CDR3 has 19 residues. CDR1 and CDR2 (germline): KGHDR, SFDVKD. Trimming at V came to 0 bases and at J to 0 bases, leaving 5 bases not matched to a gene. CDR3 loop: CATSDLKTSGGGSYNEQFF. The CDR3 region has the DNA TGTGCCACCAGTGATTTGAAGACTAGCGGGGGTGGCTCCTACAATGAGCAGTTCTTC.